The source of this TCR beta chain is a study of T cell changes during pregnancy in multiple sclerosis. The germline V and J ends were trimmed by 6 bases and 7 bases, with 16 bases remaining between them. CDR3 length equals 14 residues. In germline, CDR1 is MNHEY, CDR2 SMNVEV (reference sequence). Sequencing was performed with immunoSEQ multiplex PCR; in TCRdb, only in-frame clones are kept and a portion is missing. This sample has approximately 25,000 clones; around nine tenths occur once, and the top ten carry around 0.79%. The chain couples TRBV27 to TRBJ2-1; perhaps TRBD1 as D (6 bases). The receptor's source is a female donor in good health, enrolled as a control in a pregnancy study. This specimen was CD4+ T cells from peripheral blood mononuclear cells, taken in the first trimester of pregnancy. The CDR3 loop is CASRPGQAINEQFF. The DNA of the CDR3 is TGTGCCAGCAGACCGGGACAAGCTATTAATGAGCAGTTCTTC.